The TCR beta chain described here comes from a study of blood T cell repertoires in COVID-19. About the study: Nucleic acid was either cDNA or gDNA, and it came from T cells, B-cell-depleted T cells, or PBMCs.

The CDR3 length is 16 residues. Germline V CDR1 and CDR2: SNHLY, FYNNEI. V lost 0 bases and J lost 0, with 6 bases in between. This clone counts as medium-sized (0.01 to 0.1%). TCRdb's table, derived via immunoSEQ multiplex PCR, lists solely in-frame clones and lacks some. The sample lists approximately 60,000 clones; 87% were seen once. V is TRBV2 and J is TRBJ2-6, with D possibly matching TRBD2 (6 bases). Sequencing used peripheral blood. This TCR was recovered from a woman of 80 years or more with COVID-19, enrolled during active disease. CDR3 in DNA: TGTGCCAGCAGTGAAGCGGAGGGCTCTGGGGCCAACGTCCTGACTTTC. This codes for CASSEAEGSGANVLTF.